One and the same sample provided the 17 T cell receptor beta chains below, sequenced in a study of yellow fever vaccine responses in identical twins. One entry per CDR3 protein, called by TCRdb with MiXCR from the RT-PCR reads. The sample shows around 4,300 distinct CDR3 sequences, 73% of them seen only once. Sequencing used T cells from blood (PBMCs), unsorted or a sorted subset (not recorded which), obtained before or after yellow fever vaccination (not recorded which). All receptors come from a woman younger than 35 who received the yellow fever vaccine.

This clonotype came up once. The V gene is TRBV6-5, the J gene TRBJ1-1; TRBD1 is a possible D gene (5 bases). Germline V gene sequence: CDR1 MNHEY, CDR2 SVGAGI. V shed 0 bases and J shed 5 bases, with 10 bases lying between them. This CDR3 region has 14 residues. The CDR3: CASSYSKGVTEAFF. The CDR3 DNA reads TGTGCCAGCAGTTACTCGAAAGGGGTAACTGAAGCTTTCTTT.

This sequence joins TRBV25-1 and TRBJ2-6; no clear D gene. The germline gives CDR1 MGHDK, CDR2 SYGVNS. The CDR3 is made up of 13 amino acids. V lost 8 bases to trimming and J lost 4 bases, with 9 bases between them. The CDR3 here is CASRGEGANVLTF. The CDR3 coding sequence is TGTGCCAGCCGTGGGGAAGGGGCCAACGTCCTGACTTTC.

This clonotype has just one count. V gene TRBV27 combines with J gene TRBJ2-3, with D hard to call. Germline V lookup: CDR1 MNHEY, CDR2 SMNVEV (reference sequence). This CDR3 is 13 amino acids long. The V and J ends lost 1 base and 2 bases respectively, with 4 bases between them. As DNA, the CDR3 is TGTGCCAGCAGTTTATGGGCCACAGATACGCAGTATTTT. Residues: CASSLWATDTQYF.

The chain recombines TRBV6-1 with TRBJ1-1; 8 positions match TRBD1. This CDR3 has 13 residues. V shed 5 bases and J 3 bases; nucleotides not matched to a gene: 2. Looked up from germline, CDR1 is MNHNS and CDR2 is SASEGT. The CDR3 DNA reads TGTGCCAGCAGTACAGGGGGGCACACTGAAGCTTTCTTT. It encodes CASSTGGHTEAFF.

The V and J genes are TRBV29-1 and TRBJ1-2; maybe TRBD1 (5 bases). CDR3 size: 11 residues. Trimming took 4 bases from V and 7 from J, leaving 10 bases between them. CDR1 is SQVTM, CDR2 ANQGSEA, per germline. The CDR3 sequence: CSVAVGAGYTF. CDR3 nucleotide sequence: TGCAGCGTTGCTGTCGGGGCTGGCTACACCTTC.

This clonotype was seen only a few times. The chain employs TRBV4-1 and TRBJ2-2; D is ambiguous. V lost 0 bases and J lost 5, with 10 bases in between. CDR1 and CDR2 (germline): MGHRA, YSYEKL. The length of the CDR3 is 15 residues. CDR3 DNA: TGCGCCAGCAGCCAAGATCGTGGATCGACCGGGGAGCTGTTTTTT. Encoded protein: CASSQDRGSTGELFF.

The rearrangement uses TRBV7-6 and TRBJ2-7, with a possible D match to TRBD2 (7 bases). Deletions cut 2 bases from V and 5 bases from J, with 19 bases between. CDR1 and CDR2 from the germline V gene are SGHVS and FNYEAQ. The CDR3 has 16 amino acids. The DNA for the CDR3 is TGTGCCAGCAGCTTAAGGGGGGACCTAGCGGACCACGAGCAGTACTTC. Amino acids: CASSLRGDLADHEQYF.

CDR3 sequence: CASSPGGAVSYNEQFF. In DNA form, the CDR3 reads TGCGCCAGCAGCCCCGGTGGAGCTGTCTCCTACAATGAGCAGTTCTTC. The chain carries TRBV4-3 and TRBJ2-1; D is unclear. The CDR3 extends over 16 amino acids. Trimming stripped 4 bases from V and 0 bases from J, with 13 bases between. From germline, CDR1 is LGHNA and CDR2 YSLEER.

V gene TRBV11-3 combines with J gene TRBJ2-5; TRBD1 matches 7 bases. CDR3 length: 17 amino acids. Trimming cost V 2 bases and J 5 bases; bases outside gene matches: 14. Germline CDR1 is SGHNT and CDR2 is YENEEA. CDR3 residues: CASSLPSLIGQAETQYF. The CDR3 DNA follows: TGTGCCAGCAGCTTACCCTCATTAATTGGACAGGCGGAGACCCAGTACTTC.

This chain links TRBV11-3 with TRBJ1-1; D remains ambiguous. CDR1 is SGHNT, CDR2 YENEEA, per germline. CDR3 length: 17 residues. Trimming took off 0 bases at V and 0 bases at J, with 14 bases between the two ends. The CDR3 DNA reads TGTGCCAGCAGCTTAGAGCGTCACCCAAACATGAACACTGAAGCTTTCTTT. The encoded protein is CASSLERHPNMNTEAFF.

The V and J genes are TRBV2 and TRBJ2-7; tentative D call: TRBD1 (6 bases). The germline CDR1 and CDR2 sequences are SNHLY and FYNNEI. V was cut by 2 bases and J by 3 bases, with 11 bases left in between. The CDR3 has 14 residues. In DNA, the CDR3 is TGTGCCAGCAGTGAATGGGACATAATCTACGAGCAGTACTTC. Protein product: CASSEWDIIYEQYF.

V and J are TRBV7-6 and TRBJ1-3, with a tentative D call TRBD1 (5 bases). The V and J ends lost 9 bases and 0 bases respectively, with 9 bases between them. CDR1 and CDR2 from the germline V gene are SGHVS and FNYEAQ. The length of the CDR3 is 13 residues. The DNA of the CDR3 is TGTGCCAGAGAAAGGGGCTCTGGAAACACCATATATTTT. The encoded protein is CARERGSGNTIYF.

This chain joins TRBV5-1 and TRBJ2-7; no reliable D call. Per the germline V gene, CDR1 is SGHRS and CDR2 is YFSETQ. Trimming removed 3 bases at V and 5 bases at J, with 15 bases between. The CDR3 is 14 residues long. The CDR3 is CASSYSREWDEQYF. CDR3 DNA: TGCGCCAGCAGCTATTCTAGGGAATGGGACGAGCAGTACTTC.

The V and J genes are TRBV11-3 and TRBJ2-1, with unresolved D. Germline V gene data show CDR1 as SGHNT and CDR2 as YENEEA. This CDR3 spans 13 amino acids. Trimming stripped 6 bases from V and 8 bases from J, with 14 bases between. CDR3 DNA: TGTGCCAGCAGTTTTATTCGGGTGGATGAGCAGTTCTTC. Amino acids: CASSFIRVDEQFF.

The J gene is TRBJ1-6, the V gene TRBV20-1, with D possibly being TRBD1 (5 bases). V lost 3 bases and J 6 bases, leaving 24 bases between the germline ends. The CDR3 spans 18 residues. The germline CDR1 and CDR2 sequences are DFQATT and SNEGSKA (reference sequence). This CDR3 reads CSASETGTEIGFNSPLHF. As DNA, the CDR3 is TGCAGTGCTAGCGAAACCGGGACGGAGATAGGATTTAATTCACCCCTCCACTTT.

The chain employs TRBV19 and TRBJ2-7; D is ambiguous. Germline-derived CDR1 and CDR2 are LNHDA and SQIVND (reference sequence). CDR3 length equals 13 residues. Trimming shortened V by 5 bases and J by 1 base, and 9 bases separated the two germline ends. CDR3 sequence: CASSYGPSYEQYF. The CDR3 nucleotides are TGTGCCAGTAGTTACGGACCTTCCTACGAGCAGTACTTC.

The J gene is TRBJ2-7, the V gene TRBV4-1, with D unclear. The germline CDR1 and CDR2 sequences are MGHRA and YSYEKL. V was shortened by 0 bases and J by 0 bases, with 6 bases between the two germline ends. CDR3 length: 14 residues. CDR3 amino acids: CASSQDDGSYEQYF. The CDR3, as DNA: TGCGCCAGCAGCCAAGACGACGGCTCCTACGAGCAGTACTTC.